This TCR beta chain derives from a study of shared clonotypes between healthy human individuals. With regard to this clone: Its antigen is not identified.

For every subset, genomic DNA was evenly distributed across several immunoSEQ plates. Clones were read by immunoSEQ multiplex PCR, and TCRdb kept only the in-frame ones, dropping some. The table includes roughly 1.4 million clones, about 98.5% detected once. Broader study findings: Sample collection involved blood only; tissue repertoires are likely different. Larger estimated richness was generally seen in naive subsets than in memory subsets.

Trimming removed 4 bases from V and 1 base from J, with 10 bases in between. CDR1 and CDR2 from the germline V gene are SGHTA and FQGNSA. The CDR3 consists of 14 residues. V usage is TRBV7-2 and J usage is TRBJ1-2; D is unresolved. The sequenced material came from naive CD4+ T cells sorted from blood. Subset indicated: CD45RA+ positively selected. The clonotype originates from a man aged 25-45 years in good health. The CDR3 DNA follows: TGTGCCAGCAGCTCCTCCCCCTATAACTATGGCTACACCTTC. The encoded protein is CASSSSPYNYGYTF.